This T cell receptor beta chain emerged from a study of breast tumors, draining lymph nodes, adjacent tissues. This clonotype was counted at least ten times. This CDR3 has 15 residues. With 0 bases clipped from V and 10 bases from J, the junction kept 6 bases outside the gene matches. CDR1 is DFQATT and CDR2 is SNEGSKA in the germline V gene (reference sequence). The lymph nodes were axillary draining lymph nodes from breast cancer patients. TCRdb itself ran the multiplex PCR reads through MiXCR, one entry per CDR3 protein. The repertoire has a few hundred thousand distinct CDR3 sequences, approximately 36% of them found once; the top ten carry approximately 3.5%.

J is TRBJ2-1 and V is TRBV20-1; TRBD2 aligns across 13 bases. Material for sequencing was axillary lymph node tissue. This receptor was obtained from a female donor with breast cancer. Some clones in this sample may be carry-over from other donors' samples. The chain's CDR3 is CSARELAGGLKEQFF. The DNA of the CDR3 is TGCAGTGCTAGAGAACTAGCGGGGGGGCTAAAAGAGCAGTTCTTC.